A single sample gave rise to the 13 T cell receptor beta chains below, sequenced in a study of T cells after yellow fever vaccination. Via MiXCR, TCRdb re-called the 5' RACE reads, giving one row per CDR3 protein. The profile shows under 600,000 distinct CDR3 sequences, roughly 13% of them singletons. This specimen consisted of PBMCs, obtained on the day of the yellow fever booster vaccination. The source of these receptors is a man aged 25 to 45 who received the YFV17D yellow fever vaccine.

This clonotype has a handful of counts. J is TRBJ2-1 and V is TRBV30, with 7 positions matching TRBD2. From germline, CDR1 is GTSNPN and CDR2 SVGIG (reference sequence). V shed 6 bases, J shed 0 bases, and the junction held 2 bases outside the gene matches. The CDR3 has 13 amino acids. The CDR3 reads CACSGGSYNEQFF. The CDR3 nucleotides read TGTGCCTGTTCGGGGGGCTCCTACAATGAGCAGTTCTTC.

CDR3: CASSLALAASYEQYF. CDR3 sequence (DNA): TGTGCCAGCAGCTTGGCCCTAGCGGCCAGCTACGAGCAGTACTTC. J is TRBJ2-7 and V is TRBV5-6; the match to TRBD2 covers 7 bases. Germline V gene data show CDR1 as SGHDT and CDR2 as YYEEEE. The CDR3 extends over 15 amino acids. V dropped 0 bases and J dropped 3; count of bases not matched to a gene: 6.

V gene TRBV2 combines with J gene TRBJ2-5; no clear D. The CDR3 has 14 residues. The V gene's germline CDR1 is SNHLY and CDR2 FYNNEI. Trimming left V 2 bases short and J 7 bases short, with 14 bases between. CDR3: CASSEILPTGTQYF. The CDR3 coding sequence is TGTGCCAGCAGTGAAATCCTCCCCACGGGGACCCAGTACTTC.

This clonotype turned up a few times. This chain uses TRBV7-2 with TRBJ2-7; tentative D call: TRBD1 (6 bases). There are 15 residues in the CDR3. CDR1 is SGHTA, CDR2 FQGNSA, per germline. With 4 bases removed from V and 2 bases from J, the gap between germline ends came to 15 bases. This CDR3 is CASSYELQGPYEQYF. Written as DNA, the CDR3 is TGTGCCAGCAGCTACGAATTACAGGGCCCCTACGAGCAGTACTTC.

This clonotype was counted ten times or more. The V gene is TRBV12-3 or TRBV12-4, the J gene TRBJ2-3; 7 bases match TRBD1. The CDR3 is 13 amino acids. With 6 bases clipped from V and 2 bases from J, the junction kept 2 bases outside the gene matches. The CDR3 protein is CASRQGYTDTQYF. The CDR3 region has the DNA TGTGCCAGCAGACAGGGGTACACAGATACGCAGTATTTT.

In its sample, this clonotype was seen many times. V and J are TRBV27 and TRBJ2-3; D perhaps matches TRBD2 (6 bases). V was trimmed by 5 bases and J by 3 bases, leaving 12 bases between them. The V gene's germline CDR1 is MNHEY and CDR2 SMNVEV (reference sequence). The CDR3 totals 14 residues. CDR3 nucleotide sequence: TGTGCCAGCAGTACGACTAGTCTTACAGATACGCAGTATTTT. Translating gives CASSTTSLTDTQYF.

The chain carries TRBV20-1 and TRBJ2-3; 10 positions agree with TRBD2. The V gene's germline CDR1 is DFQATT and CDR2 SNEGSKA (reference sequence). The V segment lost 5 bases and the J segment 4 bases; nucleotides outside the gene matches: 9. The CDR3 covers 15 residues. CDR3 in amino acids: CSALPSSGSSDTQYF. As DNA, the CDR3 is TGCAGTGCTCTGCCATCTAGCGGGAGCTCAGATACGCAGTATTTT.

The chain recombines TRBV5-6 with TRBJ2-7; D remains ambiguous. This CDR3 contains 13 residues. Germline-derived CDR1 and CDR2 are SGHDT and YYEEEE. V shed 4 bases and J shed 3 bases, with 11 bases lying between them. The DNA for the CDR3 is TGTGCCAGCAGCCCTTGGTCCGGCTACGAGCAGTACTTC. Protein product: CASSPWSGYEQYF. Drawing the rest from reference TRBV5-6 and TRBJ2-7, the complete variable domain is DAGVTQSPTHLIKTRGQQVTLRCSPKSGHDTVSWYQQALGQGPQFIFQYYEEEERQRGNFPDRFSGHQFPNYSSELNVNALLLGDSALYLCASSPWSGYEQYFGPGTRLTVT.

The rearrangement links TRBV27 to TRBJ2-7; no reliable D call. The CDR3 has 15 amino acids. V lost 4 bases to trimming and J lost 1 base, with 14 bases between them. CDR1 and CDR2 (germline): MNHEY, SMNVEV (reference sequence). CDR3 region: CASSSQDGYSYEQYF. The CDR3, as DNA: TGTGCCAGCAGTTCCCAGGACGGTTATTCCTACGAGCAGTACTTC.

The chain employs TRBV12-3 or TRBV12-4 and TRBJ2-7; 7 bases agree with TRBD1. The trim removed 5 bases at V and 2 bases at J, leaving 9 bases unmatched. The CDR3 is 15 residues long. CDR3 DNA sequence: TGTGCCAGCAGTAAAATCGGGACAGTCACCTACGAGCAGTACTTC. Translating gives CASSKIGTVTYEQYF.

This clonotype was observed a few times. Without the conserved terminal phenylalanine or tryptophan, this CDR3 likely stems from a read error. It is unclear where the CDR3 begins or ends on the DNA, so no DNA is shown, and the CDR3 is as TCRdb lists it. This rearrangement joins TRBV29-1 to TRBJ2-5; whether TRBD1, the table's D call, matches the DNA was not checked. From its first to its last residue, the CDR3 has 8 amino acids. Per the germline V gene, CDR1 is SQVTM and CDR2 is ANQGSEA. This CDR3 reads CSVEAGGI.

This chain joins TRBV19 and TRBJ1-1; D remains ambiguous. Trimming took off 6 bases at V and 3 bases at J, with 17 bases between the two ends. Germline V gene sequence: CDR1 LNHDA, CDR2 SQIVND (reference sequence). This CDR3 has 15 amino acids. The CDR3 sequence is CASRQVARPHTEAFF. In nucleotides, the CDR3 is TGTGCCAGTAGGCAAGTCGCCCGCCCTCACACTGAAGCTTTCTTT.

The chain is built from TRBV6-5 and TRBJ2-7; possibly TRBD1 or TRBD2 for D (5 bases each). The CDR3 extends over 11 amino acids. In germline, CDR1 is MNHEY, CDR2 SVGAGI. CDR3 DNA sequence: TGTGTTGGGGGAGTCACCTACGAGCAGTACTTC. Amino acids: CVGGVTYEQYF.